One and the same sample provided the 29 T cell receptor beta chains below, sequenced in a study of beta chain features in type 1 diabetes. The sequenced template was cDNA made from the entire isolated RNA. Clones were sequenced by immunoSEQ multiplex PCR, and TCRdb holds only the in-frame ones, with some missing. This sample has about 340,000 clones, with approximately 9.9% found just once. Findings of the study overall: A moderate, significant TCRB CDR3 shortening appeared in type 1 diabetes across four CD4+ subsets.

No cognate antigen is known for these TCRs. Sequencing input: central memory CD4+ T cells from blood. The receptors here all came from a man aged 30 to 39 with type 1 diabetes.

The table lists this clone with a few counts. The genes are TRBV19 and TRBJ2-3, with 8 positions matching TRBD2. The ends lost 5 bases at V and 2 bases at J; junction bases unmatched: 3. The germline V gene encodes CDR1 LNHDA and CDR2 SQIVND (reference sequence). The CDR3 runs to 14 residues. The CDR3 bases are TGTGCCAGTAGTCAGCGGGGGATCACAGATACGCAGTATTTT. Its translation is CASSQRGITDTQYF.

The chain employs TRBV6-5 and TRBJ2-7; 8 bases are shared with TRBD1. In germline, CDR1 is MNHEY, CDR2 SVGAGI. The CDR3 totals 14 residues. The junction had 5 bases not matched to a gene; V was cut back by 5 bases and J by 2 bases. This CDR3 is CASSGGQGPYEQYF. DNA for the CDR3: TGTGCCAGCAGTGGAGGACAGGGACCCTACGAGCAGTACTTC.

CDR3: CASSLDLGNHRGYGYTF. DNA of the CDR3: TGTGCCAGCAGCTTAGATCTCGGCAACCATCGGGGCTATGGCTACACCTTC. This chain joins TRBV11-2 and TRBJ1-2; D ambiguous. With 0 bases removed from V and 4 bases from J, the gap between germline ends came to 18 bases. CDR3 length equals 17 residues. Germline assignment: CDR1 SGHAT and CDR2 FQNNGV.

In its sample, this clone was seen a few times. Other nucleotide sequences in the sample specify the same CDR3. The J gene is TRBJ2-5, the V gene TRBV28; tentative D call: TRBD2 (6 bases). The germline gives CDR1 MDHEN, CDR2 SYDVKM. This CDR3 is 13 amino acids long. With 2 bases removed from V and 4 bases from J, the gap between germline ends came to 8 bases. CDR3 nucleotide sequence: TGTGCCAGCAGTTTAGGGGGGACAGAGACCCAGTACTTC. Its protein is CASSLGGTETQYF.

This clone turned up a few times. This chain links TRBV7-8 with TRBJ1-1; D uncertain. The CDR3 runs 14 residues. Trimming left V 0 bases short and J 1 base short, with 6 bases between. Germline loops: CDR1 SGHVS, CDR2 FQNEAQ. As DNA, the CDR3 is TGTGCCAGCAGCTTAGCGGAAAGGAACACTGAAGCTTTCTTT. This translates into CASSLAERNTEAFF.

The chain uses TRBV19 and TRBJ2-3; 9 nucleotides line up with TRBD1. The CDR3 has 16 residues. The V gene's germline CDR1 is LNHDA and CDR2 SQIVND (reference sequence). V dropped 4 bases and J dropped 4; count of bases not matched to a gene: 9. CDR3 loop: CASSKSGQGSADTQYF. The DNA of the CDR3 is TGTGCCAGTAGTAAGTCAGGACAGGGGAGCGCAGATACGCAGTATTTT. Full variable domain (remainder filled in from reference TRBV19 and TRBJ2-3): DGGITQSPKYLFRKEGQNVTLSCEQNLNHDAMYWYRQDPGQGLRLIYYSQIVNDFQKGDIAEGYSVSREKKESFPLTVTSAQKNPTAFYLCASSKSGQGSADTQYFGPGTRLTVL.

This rearrangement joins TRBV7-2 to TRBJ2-7; D uncertain. The germline V and J ends were trimmed by 4 bases and 0 bases, with 7 bases remaining between them. The CDR3 loop spans 13 amino acids. Germline-derived CDR1 and CDR2 are SGHTA and FQGNSA. The CDR3 DNA is TGTGCCAGCAGCTCCACCTTCTCCTACGAGCAGTACTTC. This gives the protein CASSSTFSYEQYF.

V and J are TRBV10-2 and TRBJ2-3, with 9 bases matching TRBD2. This CDR3 is built from 15 residues. J was trimmed by 1 base and V by 5 bases; bases with no gene match: 4. CDR1 WSHSY and CDR2 SAAADI come from the germline V gene. CDR3 sequence: CASSISGGRTDTQYF. The CDR3 nucleotides are TGCGCCAGCAGTATTAGCGGGGGACGCACAGATACGCAGTATTTT.

The chain uses TRBV28 and TRBJ2-3; D is unclear. V was clipped by 4 bases and J by 4 bases, with 12 bases between them. CDR1 and CDR2 from the germline V gene are MDHEN and SYDVKM. The CDR3 runs 14 residues. CDR3 bases: TGTGCCAGCAGTTCCCATCAGTCTCCAGATACGCAGTATTTT. This gives the protein CASSSHQSPDTQYF. Together with reference TRBV28 and TRBJ2-3, the CDR3 gives the full variable domain: DVKVTQSSRYLVKRTGEKVFLECVQDMDHENMFWYRQDPGLGLRLIYFSYDVKMKEKGDIPEGYSVSREKKERFSLILESASTNQTSMYLCASSSHQSPDTQYFGPGTRLTVL.

This clone has just a few counts. The chain recombines TRBV10-3 with TRBJ2-6; TRBD1 is a possible D gene (6 bases). The CDR3 runs 16 residues. V dropped 10 bases and J dropped 0 bases, with 16 bases sitting between them. Germline CDR1 and CDR2: ENHRY and SYGVKD. The CDR3 loop is CATPGHPISGANVLTF. In nucleotides, the CDR3 is TGTGCCACCCCGGGACACCCTATCTCTGGGGCCAACGTCCTGACTTTC.

This clone was observed many times. The V and J genes are TRBV14 and TRBJ2-5; 7 nucleotides line up with TRBD2. Germline trimming cut 1 base from V and 7 bases from J; bases unmatched to any gene: 9. This CDR3 contains 15 residues. Germline V gives CDR1 SGHDN, CDR2 FVKESK. For the CDR3, the DNA is TGTGCCAGCAGCCAAGTGCCGGGCGGGGGAACGACCCAGTACTTC. It codes for CASSQVPGGGTTQYF.

The chain employs TRBV19 and TRBJ2-3; TRBD2 agrees at 8 bases. Germline CDR1 reads LNHDA; CDR2 reads SQIVND (reference sequence). This CDR3 comprises 15 residues. Germline trimming cut 3 bases from V and 7 bases from J; bases unmatched to any gene: 9. The CDR3 loop is CASSIAGGAVNTQYF. In nucleotides, the CDR3 is TGTGCCAGTAGTATTGCGGGGGGAGCTGTAAATACGCAGTATTTT. The full variable domain, with the rest looked up from reference TRBV19 and TRBJ2-3, is DGGITQSPKYLFRKEGQNVTLSCEQNLNHDAMYWYRQDPGQGLRLIYYSQIVNDFQKGDIAEGYSVSREKKESFPLTVTSAQKNPTAFYLCASSIAGGAVNTQYFGPGTRLTVL.

This clone was seen more than once but under ten times. The chain recombines TRBV7-2 with TRBJ1-6; D perhaps matches TRBD1 (5 bases). Germline CDR1 and CDR2: SGHTA and FQGNSA. With 5 bases removed from V and 9 bases from J, the gap between germline ends came to 11 bases. This CDR3 comprises 13 residues. The CDR3 reads CASSTERGSPLHF. CDR3 bases: TGTGCCAGCAGCACCGAGAGGGGTTCACCCCTCCACTTT.

The chain uses TRBV5-6 and TRBJ1-4; TRBD1 might be the D (5 bases). V was pared by 3 bases and J by 11 bases, with 14 bases between. The germline V gene has CDR1 SGHDT and CDR2 YYEEEE. The CDR3 is 13 residues long. The CDR3 reads CASSSLSGLKLFF. The CDR3 region has the DNA TGTGCCAGCAGCTCCCTGTCAGGGCTGAAACTGTTTTTT.

In this sample, this clone turned up a few times. V gene TRBV4-3 combines with J gene TRBJ2-1, with D hard to call. Germline CDR1 LGHNA, CDR2 YSLEER. This CDR3 region has 15 residues. Trimming took off 6 bases at V and 0 bases at J, with 12 bases between the two ends. The CDR3 reads CASSWTTTSYNEQFF. Here the CDR3 DNA reads TGCGCCAGCAGTTGGACCACCACCTCCTACAATGAGCAGTTCTTC.

This chain links TRBV27 with TRBJ1-2; D unclear. Trimming removed 6 bases at V and 0 bases at J, with 17 bases between. The germline V gene encodes CDR1 MNHEY and CDR2 SMNVEV (reference sequence). The CDR3 is 16 amino acids. The CDR3 is CASSHLAGNSNYGYTF. Written as DNA, the CDR3 is TGTGCCAGCAGCCATTTAGCGGGCAACTCTAACTATGGCTACACCTTC.

J is TRBJ2-3 and V is TRBV7-2; possibly TRBD2 for D (5 bases). V dropped 5 bases and J dropped 3 bases, with 9 bases sitting between them. CDR1 SGHTA and CDR2 FQGNSA come from the germline V gene. CDR3 length: 13 amino acids. CDR3: CASSPGNTDTQYF. The CDR3 DNA sequence: TGTGCCAGCAGCCCGGGGAATACAGATACGCAGTATTTT.

The table lists this clone with a few counts. This chain uses TRBV5-8 with TRBJ1-5; possibly TRBD1 for D (5 bases). The CDR3 consists of 15 residues. Per the germline V gene, CDR1 is SGHTS and CDR2 is YDEGEE. V gave up 3 bases and J gave up 3 bases, with 13 bases separating them. The CDR3 nucleotides are TGTGCCAGCAGCTCCGCCGGGACGGCCAATCAGCCCCAGCATTTT. Amino acids: CASSSAGTANQPQHF.

This chain links TRBV27 with TRBJ2-4; D call uncertain. This CDR3 contains 16 residues. CDR1 and CDR2 from the germline V gene are MNHEY and SMNVEV (reference sequence). V shed 4 bases and J shed 3 bases, with 16 bases lying between them. The CDR3 reads CASSSREGPLKNIQYF. The CDR3, as DNA: TGTGCCAGCAGTTCCCGTGAAGGTCCTCTCAAAAACATTCAGTACTTC.

The J gene is TRBJ2-6, the V gene TRBV7-8; D might be TRBD1 (6 bases). Trimming took 0 bases from V and 1 from J, leaving 10 bases between them. This CDR3 comprises 17 residues. CDR1 SGHVS and CDR2 FQNEAQ come from the germline V gene. Written as DNA, the CDR3 is TGTGCCAGCAGCTTAGCAGTGACAGGTTCTGGGGCCAACGTCCTGACTTTC. Translation gives CASSLAVTGSGANVLTF.

The chain employs TRBV7-2 and TRBJ2-1; the D gene is possibly TRBD2 (5 bases). Per the germline V gene, CDR1 is SGHTA and CDR2 is FQGNSA. CDR3 length: 13 amino acids. The V end was cut by 0 bases, the J end by 10 bases, with 10 bases between. This CDR3 is CASSLAGDREQFF. The CDR3 DNA is TGTGCCAGCAGCTTAGCGGGAGATCGGGAGCAGTTCTTC.

This clone was counted only a few times. This sequence joins TRBV9 and TRBJ2-2, with 7 bases matching TRBD1. The V segment lost 3 bases and the J segment 4 bases; nucleotides outside the gene matches: 9. Germline V lookup: CDR1 SGDLS, CDR2 YYNGEE. This CDR3 has 16 residues. The CDR3 DNA is TGTGCCAGCAGCGGAAGGGGACAGTTGAGCACCGGGGAGCTGTTTTTT. Protein sequence: CASSGRGQLSTGELFF. Drawing the rest from reference TRBV9 and TRBJ2-2, the complete variable domain is DSGVTQTPKHLITATGQRVTLRCSPRSGDLSVYWYQQSLDQGLQFLIQYYNGEERAKGNILERFSAQQFPDLHSELNLSSLELGDSALYFCASSGRGQLSTGELFFGEGSRLTVL.

This rearrangement joins TRBV7-2 to TRBJ2-4; TRBD1 matches 7 bases. The V gene's germline CDR1 is SGHTA and CDR2 FQGNSA. V was clipped by 3 bases and J by 6 bases; unmatched bases: 2. CDR3 length equals 13 residues. The CDR3 protein is CASSLGDRNIQYF. The DNA of the CDR3 is TGTGCCAGCAGCTTGGGGGACAGAAACATTCAGTACTTC.

The chain is built from TRBV7-2 and TRBJ1-6; D uncertain. Trimming pared 5 bases from V and 9 bases from J, leaving 17 bases between. The germline gives CDR1 SGHTA, CDR2 FQGNSA. CDR3 length: 15 residues. The CDR3 DNA is TGTGCCAGCAGCCGTGGGAAGGGAGGTAGTTCACCCCTCCACTTT. Its protein product is CASSRGKGGSSPLHF. Full variable domain (remainder filled in from reference TRBV7-2 and TRBJ1-6): GAGVSQSPSNKVTEKGKDVELRCDPISGHTALYWYRQSLGQGLEFLIYFQGNSAPDKSGLPSDRFSAERTGGSVSTLTIQRTQQEDSAVYLCASSRGKGGSSPLHFGNGTRLTVT.

This clone showed up just a few times. The genes are TRBV28 and TRBJ2-1; 10 nucleotides line up with TRBD2. Trimming cost V 8 bases and J 2 bases; bases outside gene matches: 6. This CDR3 region has 15 residues. Germline CDR1 reads MDHEN; CDR2 reads SYDVKM. The CDR3 loop is CASEPGTSAYNEQFF. In DNA, the CDR3 is TGTGCCAGCGAGCCCGGGACTAGCGCCTACAATGAGCAGTTCTTC.

This clone was detected only a few times. The same CDR3 can be traced to other DNA sequences in this sample. The chain employs TRBV5-1 and TRBJ2-7; perhaps TRBD1 as D (6 bases). Germline V lookup: CDR1 SGHRS, CDR2 YFSETQ. The V gene lost 5 bases and the J gene lost 3 bases, with 9 bases spanning the gap. The CDR3 totals 12 residues. CDR3 nucleotides: TGCGCCAGCAGTGAACAGGGCTACGAGCAGTACTTC. Translated, it gives CASSEQGYEQYF.

The rearrangement uses TRBV21-1 and TRBJ1-1. TRBV21-1 is a listed pseudogene. This CDR3 is built from 18 residues. This CDR3 reads CASSAKDWDGPFDFGAFF. The CDR3 DNA is TGTGCCAGCAGCGCGAAAGATTGGGACGGACCTTTTGATTTCGGAGCTTTCTTT.

A note on this clone: The same CDR3 also results from other DNA sequences found in this sample. V is TRBV7-9 and J is TRBJ1-1; no clear D. The CDR3 has 11 residues. V lost 5 bases, J lost 1 base, and 2 bases lay in between. Germline CDR1 and CDR2: SEHNR and FQNEAQ (reference sequence). CDR3 nucleotides: TGTGCCAGCAGCCGGAACACTGAAGCTTTCTTT. Its protein is CASSRNTEAFF. Complete variable domain (other parts from reference TRBV7-9 and TRBJ1-1): DTGVSQNPRHKITKRGQNVTFRCDPISEHNRLYWYRQTLGQGPEFLTYFQNEAQLEKSRLLSDRFSAERPKGSFSTLEIQRTEQGDSAMYLCASSRNTEAFFGQGTRLTVV.

This clone was seen a handful of times. The same CDR3 can be traced to other DNA sequences in this sample. The chain combines TRBV9 with TRBJ2-3, with D unresolved. The CDR3 totals 13 residues. V was shortened by 0 bases and J by 3 bases, with 5 bases between the two germline ends. Germline V gene data show CDR1 as SGDLS and CDR2 as YYNGEE. This CDR3 is CASSVGVTDTQYF. CDR3 DNA sequence: TGTGCCAGCAGCGTAGGGGTGACAGATACGCAGTATTTT.